This T cell receptor (delta chain) emerged from a study of Vδ1+ human thymocytes. Findings and caveats of the study: Unlike peripheral blood Vdelta1+ controls, thymic delta-chain sequences included 20% to 25% Vdelta2 and few Vdelta3. Highly polyclonal TRG and TRD repertoires with Gaussian CDR3 length distributions appeared in thymus.

Sequences come from RNA converted to cDNA by reverse transcription. The CDR3 regions were amplified by multiplex PCR from V-gene primers to a constant-region primer. TCRdb used CATT to re-call clones from the multiplex PCR reads. The profile covers about 25,000 delta-chain clones, with approximately 32% appearing a single time and 1.6% taken by the ten largest. Concerning this clone itself: The antigen is undetermined.

J was trimmed by 8 bases and V by 0 bases; bases with no gene match: 12. Germline lookup yields CDR1 TSWWSYY and CDR2 QGS. CDR3 length: 17 amino acids. Alphabeta T cells were depleted, then CD3+ Vdelta1+ Vdelta2- thymocytes were FACS-sorted. Vdelta1+ thymocyte sorts reached between about 97% and 99.6% purity. The clonotype was recovered from a boy younger than two who had congenital heart surgery. The V and J genes are TRDV1 and TRDJ1; 10 positions match TRDD3. Sequenced sample: Vdelta1+ gamma-delta thymocytes from the thymus. Specified subset: FACS-sorted CD3+ TCRalphabeta- TCRVdelta1+ TCRVdelta2- thymocytes. The CDR3 region is CALGELRHWGIGGKLIF. In DNA form, the CDR3 reads TGTGCTCTTGGGGAACTACGGCACTGGGGGATTGGGGGGAAACTCATCTTT.